The source of this T cell receptor (beta chain) is a study of OX40 agonist ivuxolimab in advanced cancers. Turning to the study itself: Clinicians treated patients with ivuxolimab, an agonistic anti-OX40 (CD134) antibody.

This clone is a singleton in its sample. Excluded were patients having autoimmune disease history or systemic immunosuppression. V lost 7 bases to trimming and J lost 1 base, with 17 bases between them. There are 16 residues in the CDR3. Germline CDR1 is SGHAT and CDR2 is FQNNGV. Assay used: immunoSEQ multiplex PCR; TCRdb lists only in-frame clones, some missing. The table shows 45,000 to 60,000 clones, with over 65% occurring only once. Sequences were derived from CD4+ or CD8+ T cells sorted from blood, sampled in a trial of the OX40 agonist ivuxolimab. The rearrangement links TRBV11-2 to TRBJ2-1; no clear D. The receptor was derived from an adult with an advanced solid tumor such as melanoma, head and neck, liver or kidney cancer. The CDR3 region is CASNQIWASSYNEQFF. CDR3 bases: TGTGCCAGCAACCAAATATGGGCAAGTTCCTACAATGAGCAGTTCTTC.